The 32 T cell receptor beta chains in this list originate from one sample, sequenced in a study of blood T cell repertoires in COVID-19. Data came from immunoSEQ multiplex PCR; TCRdb stores just in-frame clones and leaves some out. The data hold about 230,000 clones, with about 79% observed a single time. The sample was peripheral blood. The receptors were sampled from a man aged 40-50 years who had recovered from COVID-19.

V usage is TRBV18 and J usage is TRBJ2-5; TRBD1 matches 9 bases. The V gene end was trimmed by 6 bases and the J gene end by 4 bases; junction bases not matched to a gene: 6. Germline lookup yields CDR1 KGHSH and CDR2 LQKENI. The CDR3 has 14 amino acids. CDR3 nucleotides: TGTGCCAGCTCTCTGGGACAGGGAGGAGAGACCCAGTACTTC. It is translated as CASSLGQGGETQYF.

The chain uses TRBV15 and TRBJ2-3, with D perhaps TRBD1 (6 bases). The CDR3 consists of 16 residues. CDR1 is LNHNV and CDR2 is YYDKDF in the germline V gene (reference sequence). V lost 0 bases and J lost 5, with 15 bases in between. The CDR3 nucleotides are TGTGCCACCAGCAGAGATGGCACAGGGCGTAAAGATACGCAGTATTTT. Its protein is CATSRDGTGRKDTQYF.

As DNA, the CDR3 is TGTGCCAGCTCACGAACAGTAACCTACGAGCAGTACTTC. Protein: CASSRTVTYEQYF. The rearrangement links TRBV18 to TRBJ2-7; D gene ambiguous. V was trimmed by 4 bases and J by 2 bases, leaving 9 bases between them. CDR1 KGHSH and CDR2 LQKENI come from the germline V gene. The CDR3 contains 13 residues.

V usage is TRBV4-1 and J usage is TRBJ1-1; TRBD1 is a possible D gene (5 bases). CDR1 and CDR2 from the germline V gene are MGHRA and YSYEKL. Between the trimmed V and J ends, which lost 0 bases and 8 bases, there was a span of 10 bases. There are 13 residues in the CDR3. The CDR3 region has the DNA TGCGCCAGCAGCCAAGATCGGGAGGGGGAAGCTTTCTTT. Its translation is CASSQDREGEAFF.

V gene TRBV30 combines with J gene TRBJ1-6; the match to TRBD1 covers 7 bases. Germline V gene lookup returns CDR1 GTSNPN and CDR2 SVGIG (reference sequence). CDR3 length: 16 residues. The V segment lost 5 bases and the J segment 0 bases; nucleotides outside the gene matches: 7. The CDR3 protein is CAWETGTRSYNSPLHF. As DNA, the CDR3 is TGTGCCTGGGAGACAGGGACTCGCTCCTATAATTCACCCCTCCACTTT.

This clone was observed once. This rearrangement joins TRBV5-1 to TRBJ2-7; 12 bases agree with TRBD2. The CDR3 is made up of 16 amino acids. Germline CDR1 is SGHRS and CDR2 is YFSETQ. V trimming: 3 bases; J trimming: 5 bases; junction bases outside the gene matches: 9. The chain's CDR3 is CASSSSTSGRFHEQYF. The DNA of the CDR3 is TGCGCCAGCAGCTCCTCGACTAGCGGGAGATTTCACGAGCAGTACTTC.

In this sample, this clone turned up a few times. V usage is TRBV12-3 or TRBV12-4 and J usage is TRBJ1-3; D ambiguous. The germline V and J ends were trimmed by 2 bases and 0 bases, with 2 bases remaining between them. This CDR3 has 13 residues. The CDR3 sequence is CASSLRSGNTIYF. In DNA form, the CDR3 reads TGTGCCAGCAGTTTACGCTCTGGAAACACCATATATTTT.

The V gene is TRBV7-9, the J gene TRBJ1-4; a possible D gene is TRBD1 (5 bases). V was trimmed by 5 bases and J by 6 bases, leaving 22 bases between them. Germline CDR1 is SEHNR and CDR2 is FQNEAQ (reference sequence). CDR3 length: 17 residues. CDR3: CASSPLRERGAYEKLFF. CDR3 nucleotides: TGTGCCAGCAGCCCCCTACGTGAAAGGGGCGCTTATGAAAAACTGTTTTTT. The whole variable domain, filled in from reference TRBV7-9 and TRBJ1-4, reads DTGVSQNPRHKITKRGQNVTFRCDPISEHNRLYWYRQTLGQGPEFLTYFQNEAQLEKSRLLSDRFSAERPKGSFSTLEIQRTEQGDSAMYLCASSPLRERGAYEKLFFGSGTQLSVL.

This clone was counted a few times. The chain carries TRBV2 and TRBJ1-3, with unresolved D. Germline V gene data show CDR1 as SNHLY and CDR2 as FYNNEI. Trimming removed 3 bases from V and 0 bases from J, with 9 bases in between. CDR3 length: 15 amino acids. The CDR3 sequence is CASSEMLASGNTIYF. CDR3 nucleotide sequence: TGTGCCAGCAGTGAGATGTTGGCCTCTGGAAACACCATATATTTT.

This clone was detected a few times. The genes are TRBV3-1 (or the pseudogene TRBV3-2) and TRBJ1-6; TRBD1 matches at 7 bases. Looked up from germline, CDR1 is LGHDT and CDR2 is YNNKEL (reference sequence). The CDR3 runs to 16 residues. The junction had 7 bases not matched to a gene; V was cut back by 2 bases and J by 6 bases. This CDR3 reads CASSQSLTGSNSPLHF. The CDR3 nucleotides read TGTGCCAGCAGCCAAAGCCTGACAGGGTCTAATTCACCCCTCCACTTT.

This sequence joins TRBV7-9 and TRBJ2-4, with TRBD1 identical over 8 bases. The CDR3 extends over 13 amino acids. V trimming: 5 bases; J trimming: 6 bases; junction bases outside the gene matches: 3. In germline, CDR1 is SEHNR, CDR2 FQNEAQ (reference sequence). The CDR3: CASSPGQGNIQYF. The CDR3 DNA is TGTGCCAGCAGCCCTGGACAGGGAAACATTCAGTACTTC.

This clone is a singleton in its sample. The V call is TRBV9, the J call TRBJ1-1; D is ambiguous. This CDR3 has 14 amino acids. Between the trimmed V and J ends, which lost 2 bases and 0 bases, there was a span of 8 bases. Germline V gene lookup returns CDR1 SGDLS and CDR2 YYNGEE. The CDR3 is CASSVGGMNTEAFF. CDR3 DNA sequence: TGTGCCAGCAGCGTTGGAGGGATGAACACTGAAGCTTTCTTT.

The rearrangement joins TRBV5-1 to TRBJ2-2; D perhaps matches TRBD1 (6 bases). The CDR3 has 16 residues. Germline V lookup: CDR1 SGHRS, CDR2 YFSETQ. The V end lost 1 base, the J end lost 5 bases, and 15 bases lay between the germline ends. CDR3 sequence: CASSLKLQGRTGELFF. CDR3 coding DNA: TGCGCCAGCAGCTTGAAATTACAGGGCCGGACCGGGGAGCTGTTTTTT. Together with reference TRBV5-1 and TRBJ2-2, the CDR3 gives the full variable domain: KAGVTQTPRYLIKTRGQQVTLSCSPISGHRSVSWYQQTPGQGLQFLFEYFSETQRNKGNFPGRFSGRQFSNSRSEMNVSTLELGDSALYLCASSLKLQGRTGELFFGEGSRLTVL.

A few counts support this clone. The rearrangement links TRBV4-3 to TRBJ2-6; 8 positions agree with TRBD1. Germline loops: CDR1 LGHNA, CDR2 YSLEER. The CDR3 contains 16 residues. The V gene end was trimmed by 1 base and the J gene end by 3 bases; junction bases not matched to a gene: 2. The CDR3 spells CASSQGDRGGANVLTF. The CDR3 nucleotides read TGCGCCAGCAGCCAAGGAGACAGGGGTGGGGCCAACGTCCTGACTTTC.

The J gene is TRBJ2-7, the V gene TRBV6-2 or TRBV6-3; TRBD2 is a possible D gene (6 bases). Trimming took off 6 bases at V and 4 bases at J, with 13 bases between the two ends. The CDR3 contains 13 residues. Germline V gene sequence: CDR1 MNHEY, CDR2 SVGEGT. The DNA for the CDR3 is TGTGCCAGCAGCCTCGGGAGCCGGTACGAGCAGTACTTC. It yields the protein CASSLGSRYEQYF.

The genes are TRBV5-1 and TRBJ2-5; D unclear. Per the germline V gene, CDR1 is SGHRS and CDR2 is YFSETQ. This CDR3 has 12 residues. V shed 2 bases and J shed 2 bases, with 4 bases lying between them. The CDR3 loop reads CASSLLQETQYF. CDR3 DNA: TGCGCCAGCAGCTTATTACAAGAGACCCAGTACTTC. The complete variable domain, with remaining parts taken from reference TRBV5-1 and TRBJ2-5, reads KAGVTQTPRYLIKTRGQQVTLSCSPISGHRSVSWYQQTPGQGLQFLFEYFSETQRNKGNFPGRFSGRQFSNSRSEMNVSTLELGDSALYLCASSLLQETQYFGPGTRLLVL.

This clone has only a few counts. The rearrangement joins TRBV6-5 to TRBJ1-6, with 9 bases aligning to TRBD1. The CDR3 length is 15 residues. The trim removed 5 bases at V and 7 bases at J, leaving 6 bases unmatched. Germline V gives CDR1 MNHEY, CDR2 SVGAGI. The CDR3 DNA reads TGTGCCAGCAGTCCGACAGGGGGAGGGAATTCACCCCTCCACTTT. Translation gives CASSPTGGGNSPLHF.

The chain couples TRBV2 to TRBJ1-3; TRBD1 matches at 7 bases. The CDR3 runs 15 residues. V lost 7 bases, J lost 1 base, and 7 bases stayed unmatched. CDR1 and CDR2 from the germline V gene are SNHLY and FYNNEI. CDR3 bases: TGTGCCAGCAATGGAGACAGGGCATCTGGAAACACCATATATTTT. This translates into CASNGDRASGNTIYF.

The chain joins TRBV7-2 to TRBJ1-6; D possibly corresponds to TRBD1 (5 bases). Germline CDR1 and CDR2: SGHTA and FQGNSA. This CDR3 contains 15 residues. V lost 1 base and J 8 bases, leaving 12 bases between the germline ends. The CDR3 DNA reads as TGTGCCAGCAGCTTAGTTCCAGGGTTTGATTCACCCCTCCACTTT. It specifies CASSLVPGFDSPLHF. The complete variable domain, with remaining parts taken from reference TRBV7-2 and TRBJ1-6, reads GAGVSQSPSNKVTEKGKDVELRCDPISGHTALYWYRQSLGQGLEFLIYFQGNSAPDKSGLPSDRFSAERTGGSVSTLTIQRTQQEDSAVYLCASSLVPGFDSPLHFGNGTRLTVT.

This clone was seen only a few times. The chain is built from TRBV3-1 (or the pseudogene TRBV3-2) and TRBJ1-1; D is possibly TRBD1 (5 bases). CDR1 is LGHDT and CDR2 is YNNKEL in the germline V gene (reference sequence). Trimming cost V 0 bases and J 4 bases, with 12 bases left between them. There are 15 residues in the CDR3. In DNA form, the CDR3 reads TGTGCCAGCAGCCAAGATCACAGGTTCCCCACTGAAGCTTTCTTT. It encodes CASSQDHRFPTEAFF.

This chain joins TRBV11-2 and TRBJ2-3; 11 bases align to TRBD2. Unmatched junction bases numbered 11, after V lost 4 bases and J lost 5 bases. The CDR3 covers 17 residues. Looked up from germline, CDR1 is SGHAT and CDR2 is FQNNGV. The CDR3 bases are TGTGCCAGCAGCTCCCTTTATAGCGGGGGGGCCAGAGATACGCAGTATTTT. Translated: CASSSLYSGGARDTQYF. Full variable domain (outside the CDR3, taken from reference TRBV11-2 and TRBJ2-3): EAGVAQSPRYKIIEKRQSVAFWCNPISGHATLYWYQQILGQGPKLLIQFQNNGVVDDSQLPKDRFSAERLKGVDSTLKIQPAKLEDSAVYLCASSSLYSGGARDTQYFGPGTRLTVL.

The rearrangement joins TRBV7-2 to TRBJ2-7; 9 positions match TRBD2. Germline V gene lookup returns CDR1 SGHTA and CDR2 FQGNSA. The CDR3 is 15 residues long. With V trimmed by 5 bases and J by 2 bases, 7 bases remained unmatched. This CDR3 reads CASSLGLALTYEQYF. CDR3 nucleotide sequence: TGTGCCAGCAGCCTTGGACTAGCGCTTACCTACGAGCAGTACTTC.

This clone has only a few counts. This sequence joins TRBV6-5 and TRBJ1-2, with TRBD1 matching over 11 bases. In germline, CDR1 is MNHEY, CDR2 SVGAGI. The ends lost 2 bases at V and 7 bases at J; junction bases unmatched: 9. The CDR3 consists of 16 residues. In DNA form, the CDR3 reads TGTGCCAGCAGTTACACCCGGACAGGGGGCCTTACTGGCTACACCTTC. The encoded protein is CASSYTRTGGLTGYTF.

The J gene is TRBJ1-1, the V gene TRBV10-3; D uncertain. CDR1 is ENHRY and CDR2 is SYGVKD in the germline V gene. V was cut by 1 base and J by 3 bases, with 12 bases left in between. There are 15 residues in the CDR3. CDR3 loop: CAISEFGGKDTEAFF. The CDR3, as DNA: TGTGCCATCAGTGAGTTCGGCGGAAAGGACACTGAAGCTTTCTTT.

The chain recombines TRBV7-9 with TRBJ2-7; 10 bases are shared with TRBD2. CDR1 is SEHNR and CDR2 is FQNEAQ in the germline V gene (reference sequence). The V segment lost 6 bases and the J segment 3 bases; nucleotides outside the gene matches: 20. The CDR3 length is 19 residues. The DNA of the CDR3 is TGTGCCAGCAGTGTCTCCCCCCTCCCCAGCGGGAGGGGAAACTACGAGCAGTACTTC. It is translated as CASSVSPLPSGRGNYEQYF. The variable domain in full, with the rest retrieved from reference TRBV7-9 and TRBJ2-7, is DTGVSQNPRHKITKRGQNVTFRCDPISEHNRLYWYRQTLGQGPEFLTYFQNEAQLEKSRLLSDRFSAERPKGSFSTLEIQRTEQGDSAMYLCASSVSPLPSGRGNYEQYFGPGTRLTVT.

The CDR3 is CASSLRISSGGGTGELFF. In DNA form, the CDR3 reads TGTGCCAGCAGCTTAAGAATATCTAGCGGGGGAGGCACCGGGGAGCTGTTTTTT. The V gene is TRBV7-2, the J gene TRBJ2-2, with TRBD2 matching over 10 bases. From germline, CDR1 is SGHTA and CDR2 FQGNSA. The CDR3 sequence is 18 residues long. The V and J ends lost 2 bases and 4 bases, in that order; junction bases with no gene match: 10.

The V call is TRBV5-4, the J call TRBJ2-6; the D gene is possibly TRBD1 (5 bases). V lost 3 bases and J 0 bases, leaving 10 bases between the germline ends. Germline CDR1 SGHNT, CDR2 YYREEE (reference sequence). This CDR3 contains 16 residues. Here the CDR3 DNA reads TGTGCCAGCAGCTCAAGACAGATCTCTGGGGCCAACGTCCTGACTTTC. Protein: CASSSRQISGANVLTF.

This sequence joins TRBV19 and TRBJ2-7, with 7 bases identical to TRBD1. With 4 bases clipped from V and 3 bases from J, the junction kept 6 bases outside the gene matches. Germline-derived CDR1 and CDR2 are LNHDA and SQIVND (reference sequence). The CDR3 is 14 residues long. The CDR3 sequence: CASSKTGTDYEQYF. The CDR3, as DNA: TGTGCCAGTAGTAAGACCGGGACAGACTACGAGCAGTACTTC.

The chain is built from TRBV3-1 (or the pseudogene TRBV3-2) and TRBJ2-7, with 7 bases fitting TRBD1. The CDR3 extends over 13 amino acids. The V gene's germline CDR1 is LGHDT and CDR2 YNNKEL (reference sequence). Losses at the gene ends were 5 bases for V and 7 bases for J; bases not matched to a gene: 8. CDR3 protein: CASSIRQGWEQYF. CDR3 bases: TGTGCCAGCAGCATCCGACAGGGCTGGGAGCAGTACTTC.

The gene calls are TRBV5-1 and TRBJ2-3, with 8 bases matching TRBD1. CDR3 length equals 14 residues. Germline V gene data show CDR1 as SGHRS and CDR2 as YFSETQ. The V and J ends lost 6 bases and 2 bases, in that order; junction bases with no gene match: 5. This chain's CDR3 is CASTRGPYTDTQYF. DNA for the CDR3: TGCGCCAGCACCAGGGGGCCTTACACAGATACGCAGTATTTT.

V is TRBV7-9 and J is TRBJ2-7, with D possibly matching TRBD1 (6 bases). V lost 5 bases and J 2 bases, leaving 16 bases between the germline ends. The CDR3 is 15 residues long. From germline, CDR1 is SEHNR and CDR2 FQNEAQ (reference sequence). Here the CDR3 DNA reads TGTGCCAGCAGCCCCAGGTGGGACAATACCTACGAGCAGTACTTC. Its translation is CASSPRWDNTYEQYF.

The chain recombines TRBV7-2 with TRBJ2-2; perhaps TRBD2 as D (6 bases). The V gene's germline CDR1 is SGHTA and CDR2 FQGNSA. Trimming left V 4 bases short and J 3 bases short, with 9 bases between. There are 14 residues in the CDR3. CDR3 nucleotides: TGTGCCAGCAGCTCGCGGGAATACACCGGGGAGCTGTTTTTT. Translated, it gives CASSSREYTGELFF.